This entry lists 13 T cell receptor beta chains sequenced from one sample in a study of T-cell reconstitution after alpha-beta-depleted transplantation in children. The library targeted TCRbeta and was prepared with unique molecular identifiers. One entry per CDR3 protein, called by TCRdb with MiXCR from the PCR reads. The sample has fewer than 1 million distinct CDR3 sequences, roughly 16% seen once; the top ten hold just under 5%. The sequences come from PBMCs, mostly from graft donor cells, collected 360 days after TCRalphabeta/CD19-depleted stem cell transplant. Every receptor here comes from a male patient younger than 18 who had a stem cell transplant for acute lymphoblastic leukemia, so the T cells may come from the graft donor.

In its sample, this clonotype was seen a few times. The CDR3 spells CASSPGTMWRYSNQPQHF. The CDR3 nucleotides read TGCGCCAGCAGCCCAGGGACCATGTGGAGGTATAGCAATCAGCCCCAGCATTTT. V gene TRBV4-1 combines with J gene TRBJ1-5, with D maybe TRBD1 (5 bases). The V and J ends lost 4 bases and 0 bases respectively, with 19 bases between them. This CDR3 has 18 amino acids. Germline assignment: CDR1 MGHRA and CDR2 YSYEKL.

V usage is TRBV7-6 and J usage is TRBJ2-1; no clear D. The CDR3 consists of 17 residues. Germline V lookup: CDR1 SGHVS, CDR2 FNYEAQ. Trimming left V 0 bases short and J 2 bases short, with 14 bases between. The chain's CDR3 is CASSLAPRARTYNEQFF. CDR3 DNA sequence: TGTGCCAGCAGCTTAGCCCCCCGGGCCCGTACCTACAATGAGCAGTTCTTC.

This sequence joins TRBV4-1 and TRBJ2-1; tentative D call: TRBD2 (6 bases). Germline CDR1 reads MGHRA; CDR2 reads YSYEKL. V gave up 2 bases and J gave up 0 bases, with 11 bases separating them. The CDR3 totals 16 residues. CDR3 protein: CASSQPLAPSYNEQFF. As DNA, the CDR3 is TGCGCCAGCAGCCAACCCCTAGCGCCCTCCTACAATGAGCAGTTCTTC.

Many counts were recorded for this clonotype. This chain joins TRBV7-7 and TRBJ2-5, with 14 bases fitting TRBD2. The CDR3 is 16 amino acids. The germline V gene encodes CDR1 SSHAT and CDR2 FNYEAQ (reference sequence). J gave up 4 bases and V 5 bases, and 6 bases lay outside the gene matches. CDR3 nucleotides: TGTGCCAGCAGCCCCTATGGGACTAGCGGGAGAGAGACCCAGTACTTC. Its translation is CASSPYGTSGRETQYF. The full variable domain, rest sourced from reference TRBV7-7 and TRBJ2-5, is GAGVSQSPRYKVTKRGQDVTLRCDPISSHATLYWYQQALGQGPEFLTYFNYEAQPDKSGLPSDRFSAERPEGSISTLTIQRTEQRDSAMYRCASSPYGTSGRETQYFGPGTRLLVL.

This sequence joins TRBV5-1 and TRBJ2-7; 11 nucleotides agree with TRBD2. The ends lost 4 bases at V and 4 bases at J; junction bases unmatched: 7. The CDR3 extends over 15 amino acids. Germline CDR1 and CDR2: SGHRS and YFSETQ. CDR3 sequence reads: CASSRGTSGDYEQYF. CDR3 nucleotide sequence: TGCGCCAGCAGCCGCGGGACTAGCGGAGATTACGAGCAGTACTTC.

This clonotype was seen more than once but under ten times. This chain links TRBV12-3 or TRBV12-4 with TRBJ2-3, with 10 bases fitting TRBD2. J was trimmed by 4 bases and V by 1 base; bases with no gene match: 8. There are 17 residues in the CDR3. This CDR3 is CASSLVASGRRADTQYF. The CDR3 DNA reads TGTGCCAGCAGTTTAGTGGCTAGCGGGAGACGGGCAGATACGCAGTATTTT.

Worth noting for this clonotype: One end of the junction varies from germline; a read error may be responsible. The rearrangement links TRBV5-1 to TRBJ2-1; 7 bases are a match to TRBD2. Germline V gives CDR1 SGHRS, CDR2 YFSETQ. The CDR3 extends over 16 amino acids. The CDR3: CASSQTSLVLYNGQFF. CDR3 nucleotide sequence: TGCGCCAGCAGCCAGACTAGCCTGGTACTCTACAATGGGCAGTTCTTC.

This clonotype was counted a few times. The chain recombines TRBV20-1 with TRBJ1-2, with D hard to call. Between the trimmed V and J ends, which lost 1 base and 7 bases, there was a span of 4 bases. CDR1 is DFQATT, CDR2 SNEGSKA, per germline (reference sequence). The CDR3 contains 10 residues. CDR3 loop: CSARGPGYTF. The CDR3 nucleotides read TGCAGTGCTAGAGGACCTGGCTACACCTTC.

This clonotype was observed a handful of times. The rearrangement uses TRBV5-5 and TRBJ2-1; 9 bases line up with TRBD2. Germline assignment: CDR1 SGHKS and CDR2 YYEKEE (reference sequence). With V trimmed by 0 bases and J by 4 bases, 5 bases remained unmatched. This CDR3 is 16 amino acids long. The CDR3 bases are TGTGCCAGCAGCTTGGCCCCTAGCGGGATATACAATGAGCAGTTCTTC. The encoded protein is CASSLAPSGIYNEQFF.

This clonotype has more than one count but fewer than ten. The V gene is TRBV15, the J gene TRBJ2-5; D not resolved. This CDR3 spans 12 amino acids. Trimming pared 1 base from V and 4 bases from J, leaving 4 bases between. The germline CDR1 and CDR2 sequences are LNHNV and YYDKDF (reference sequence). CDR3 DNA sequence: TGTGCCACCAGCAGAGTTAGAGAGACCCAGTACTTC. Translated: CATSRVRETQYF.

This clonotype appeared a few times. The chain has TRBV28 and TRBJ1-5, with D possibly matching TRBD1 (6 bases). The germline V and J ends were trimmed by 3 bases and 0 bases, with 15 bases remaining between them. Looked up from germline, CDR1 is MDHEN and CDR2 is SYDVKM. The CDR3 covers 17 residues. This CDR3 is CASSFPGAHYSNQPQHF. CDR3 DNA sequence: TGTGCCAGCAGTTTTCCGGGGGCCCATTATAGCAATCAGCCCCAGCATTTT.

The chain combines TRBV4-2 with TRBJ2-1; 10 nucleotides align to TRBD2. The CDR3 consists of 17 residues. V was clipped by 4 bases and J by 5 bases; unmatched bases: 11. Germline-derived CDR1 and CDR2 are LGHNA and YNFKEQ. Here the CDR3 DNA reads TGTGCCAGCAGCCCCGTTTCCGGGACTAGCGCTAACAATGAGCAGTTCTTC. Its translation: CASSPVSGTSANNEQFF.

This clonotype appeared a few times. CDR3 amino acids: CASGGRGQGDSNQPQHF. The DNA for the CDR3 is TGTGCCAGCGGGGGTCGTGGACAGGGGGATAGCAATCAGCCCCAGCATTTT. The J gene is TRBJ1-5, the V gene TRBV21-1; the table names TRBD1, a call not compared with the DNA. TRBV21-1 is labeled a pseudogene. The CDR3 contains 17 residues.